This TCR beta chain came from a study of vaccination and CD4 T cells after COVID-19. Study background: Six males and four females, two of them Hispanic, were enrolled as convalescents.

The Oncomine TCR Beta short-read assay was applied to DNA of cultured CD4+ T cells. TCRdb reanalysed the PCR reads using MiXCR and keeps one entry per CDR3 protein. The profile covers roughly 10,000 distinct CDR3 sequences, with about 40% appearing a single time and about a third taken by the ten largest. Germline-derived CDR1 and CDR2 are SGHRS and YFSETQ. The length of the CDR3 is 16 residues. J gave up 1 base and V 3 bases, and 7 bases lay outside the gene matches. Treatment given: approximately 10-day PBMC culture with coronavirus spike peptide pools or control peptides (ViraFEST assay). The culture of 2 million or so PBMCs per well included about 9.7 IU/ml IL-2 and 9.5 to 10 ug/ml peptide pools. To note about this clonotype: Its matching antigen is unknown.

Study results and limitations: For convalescent patients, a median roughly 87% of reactive clones surfaced exclusively after vaccination.

J is TRBJ2-1 and V is TRBV5-1; 7 bases match TRBD2. The sequence derives from a human donor who had recovered from COVID-19. The specimen was CD4+ T cells from blood, cultured in vitro. CDR3 residues: CASSSWGGGSYNEQFF. CDR3 nucleotides: TGCGCCAGCAGCTCCTGGGGCGGGGGTTCCTACAATGAGCAGTTCTTC.